This T cell receptor (beta chain) was captured by sequencing in a study of CD8+CD57+ T cells in acquired aplastic anemia. Study summary: An average of 3.2 ug of DNA was obtained from sorted CD4+ and CD8+ cells. As sequenced from healthy donors, CD4+ cells averaged roughly 10 million reads.

Notes on the study in general: Found in both controls and patients were 25 to 35 CD8+ CDR3 sequences. Simpson's diversity of CD8+ cells was not significantly different in patients compared with controls.

It was genomic DNA that served as the template for profiling TCR beta VDJ and CDR3. TCRdb reanalysed the reads using MiXCR and keeps one entry per CDR3 protein. The sample holds roughly 420,000 distinct CDR3 sequences, around 72% seen once. For this clonotype: Its antigen is undetermined.

Sequenced: sorted CD4+, CD8+, or CD8+CD57+ T cells (not recorded which) from PBMCs. This receptor was identified in a human donor in good health, serving as a control.

The CDR3 loop reads CASSPARGNYGYTF. The CDR3 DNA sequence: TGCGCCAGCAGCCCGGCGAGGGGTAACTATGGCTACACCTTC. This sequence joins TRBV5-1 and TRBJ1-2; possibly TRBD1 for D (5 bases). CDR1 SGHRS and CDR2 YFSETQ come from the germline V gene. The CDR3 totals 14 residues. With 4 bases removed from V and 1 base from J, the gap between germline ends came to 11 bases.